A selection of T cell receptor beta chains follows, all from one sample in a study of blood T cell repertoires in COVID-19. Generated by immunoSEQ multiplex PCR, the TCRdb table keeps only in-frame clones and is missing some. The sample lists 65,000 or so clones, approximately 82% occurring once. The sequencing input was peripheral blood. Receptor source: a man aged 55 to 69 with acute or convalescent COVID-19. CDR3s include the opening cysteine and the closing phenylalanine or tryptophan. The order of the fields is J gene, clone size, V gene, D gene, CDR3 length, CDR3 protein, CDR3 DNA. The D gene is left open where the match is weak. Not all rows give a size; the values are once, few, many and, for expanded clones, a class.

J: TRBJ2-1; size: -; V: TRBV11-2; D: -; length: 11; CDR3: CASRGGNEQFF; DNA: TGTGCCAGCCGCGGAGGGAATGAGCAGTTCTTC
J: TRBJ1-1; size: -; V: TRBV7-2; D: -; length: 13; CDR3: CASSSGWFAEAFF; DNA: TGTGCCAGCAGCTCAGGGTGGTTCGCTGAAGCTTTCTTT
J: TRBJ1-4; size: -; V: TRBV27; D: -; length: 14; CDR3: CASSLRQSNEKLFF; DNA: TGTGCCAGCAGTTTAAGACAGTCTAATGAAAAACTGTTTTTT
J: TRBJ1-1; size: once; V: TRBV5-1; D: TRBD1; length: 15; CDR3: CASSNRDRVGTEAFF; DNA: TGCGCCAGCAGCAACCGGGACAGGGTGGGCACTGAAGCTTTCTTT
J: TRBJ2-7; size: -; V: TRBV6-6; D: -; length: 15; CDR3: CASRPRAGQTYEQYF; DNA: TGTGCCAGCAGACCCCGGGCGGGGCAGACCTACGAGCAGTACTTC
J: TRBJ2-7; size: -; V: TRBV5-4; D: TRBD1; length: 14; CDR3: CASSSTGGHYEQYF; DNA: TGTGCCAGCAGCTCGACAGGGGGCCACTACGAGCAGTACTTC
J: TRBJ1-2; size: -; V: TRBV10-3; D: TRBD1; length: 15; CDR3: CAISRTGVGSYGYTF; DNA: TGTGCCATCAGTAGAACAGGGGTGGGCTCCTATGGCTACACCTTC
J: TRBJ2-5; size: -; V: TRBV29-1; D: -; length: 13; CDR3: CSVEEGGRATQYF; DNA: TGCAGCGTTGAAGAGGGGGGAAGGGCGACCCAGTACTTC
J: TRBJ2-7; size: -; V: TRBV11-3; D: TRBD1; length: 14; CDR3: CAGSQGQGAYEQYF; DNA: TGTGCCGGCAGCCAAGGACAGGGAGCCTACGAGCAGTACTTC
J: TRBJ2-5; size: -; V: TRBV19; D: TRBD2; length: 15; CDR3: CASSKGGAGQETQYF; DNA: TGTGCCAGTAGTAAGGGTGGAGCGGGGCAAGAGACCCAGTACTTC
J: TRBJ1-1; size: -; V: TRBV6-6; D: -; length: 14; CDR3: CASSNSLMNTEAFF; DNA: TGTGCCAGCAGCAACAGTCTCATGAACACTGAAGCTTTCTTT
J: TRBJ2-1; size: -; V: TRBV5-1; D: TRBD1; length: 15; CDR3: CASSRTGSSYNEQFF; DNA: TGCGCCAGCAGCCGGACAGGAAGCTCCTACAATGAGCAGTTCTTC
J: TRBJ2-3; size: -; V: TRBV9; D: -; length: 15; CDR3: CASSVGLSSTDTQYF; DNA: TGTGCCAGCAGCGTAGGACTTTCCAGCACAGATACGCAGTATTTT
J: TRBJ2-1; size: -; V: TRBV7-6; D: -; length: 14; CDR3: CASSPGTYYNEQFF; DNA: TGTGCCAGCAGCCCGGGGACATACTACAATGAGCAGTTCTTC
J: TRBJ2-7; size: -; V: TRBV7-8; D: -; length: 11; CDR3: CASSLVTEQYF; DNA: TGTGCCAGCAGCTTAGTTACTGAGCAGTACTTC
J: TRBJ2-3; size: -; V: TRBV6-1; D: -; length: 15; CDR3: CASSERLVLTDTQYF; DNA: TGTGCCAGCAGTGAAAGACTAGTCCTCACAGATACGCAGTATTTT
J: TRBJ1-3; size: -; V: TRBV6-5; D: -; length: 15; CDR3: CASSYSQAIGNTIYF; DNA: TGTGCCAGCAGTTACTCGCAGGCGATTGGAAACACCATATATTTT
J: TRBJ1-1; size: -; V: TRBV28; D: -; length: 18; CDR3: CASSLRFGGGRLRDEAFF; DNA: TGTGCCAGCAGTTTAAGGTTCGGCGGAGGCCGCCTCCGCGATGAAGCTTTCTTT
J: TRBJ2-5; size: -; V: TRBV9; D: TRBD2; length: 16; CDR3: CASSPTGAGGYETQYF; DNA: TGTGCCAGCAGCCCAACGGGAGCGGGGGGGTATGAGACCCAGTACTTC
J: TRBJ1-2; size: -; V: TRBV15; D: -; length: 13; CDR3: CATSFQGDYGYTF; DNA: TGTGCCACCAGTTTCCAGGGCGACTATGGCTACACCTTC
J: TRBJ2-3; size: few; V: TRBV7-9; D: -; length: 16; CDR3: CASSPPDGASTDTQYF; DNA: TGTGCCAGCAGCCCGCCCGACGGAGCCAGCACAGATACGCAGTATTTT
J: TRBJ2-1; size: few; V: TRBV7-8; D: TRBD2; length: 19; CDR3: CASSHPLLAGGLSYNEQFF; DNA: TGTGCCAGCAGCCATCCATTACTAGCGGGGGGCCTCTCCTACAATGAGCAGTTCTTC
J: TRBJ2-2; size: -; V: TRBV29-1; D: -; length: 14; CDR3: CSATLTANTGELFF; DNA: TGCAGCGCAACCCTAACAGCGAACACCGGGGAGCTGTTTTTT
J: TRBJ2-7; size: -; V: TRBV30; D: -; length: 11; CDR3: CAWSEAYEQYF; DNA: TGTGCCTGGAGCGAGGCCTACGAGCAGTACTTC
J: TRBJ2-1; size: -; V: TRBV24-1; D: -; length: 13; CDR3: CATSDFSYNEQFF; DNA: TGTGCCACCAGTGACTTCTCCTACAATGAGCAGTTCTTC
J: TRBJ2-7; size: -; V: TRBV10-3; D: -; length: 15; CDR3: CATKTEAVGFYEQYF; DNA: TGTGCCACAAAAACGGAGGCGGTCGGATTCTACGAGCAGTACTTC
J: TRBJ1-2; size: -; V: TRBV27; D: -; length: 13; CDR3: CASSLTTNYGYTF; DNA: TGTGCCAGCAGTCTTACAACTAACTATGGCTACACCTTC
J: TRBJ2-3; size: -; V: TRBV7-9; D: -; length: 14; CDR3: CASSLEGSTDTQYF; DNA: TGTGCCAGCAGCTTAGAGGGGAGCACAGATACGCAGTATTTT
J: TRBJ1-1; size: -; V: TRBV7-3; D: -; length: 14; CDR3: CASSSQGSNTEAFF; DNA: TGTGCCAGCAGCTCGCAGGGGTCGAACACTGAAGCTTTCTTT
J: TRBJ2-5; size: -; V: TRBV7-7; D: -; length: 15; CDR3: CASSLLRGPQETQYF; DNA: TGTGCTAGCAGCTTATTGCGGGGGCCCCAAGAGACCCAGTACTTC
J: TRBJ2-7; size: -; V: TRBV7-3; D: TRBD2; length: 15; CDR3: CASSPRLAGDYEQYF; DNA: TGTGCCAGCAGTCCCAGACTAGCGGGGGACTACGAGCAGTACTTC
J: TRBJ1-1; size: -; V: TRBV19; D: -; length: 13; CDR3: CATLTEGNTEAFF; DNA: TGTGCCACCCTAACTGAGGGGAACACTGAAGCTTTCTTT
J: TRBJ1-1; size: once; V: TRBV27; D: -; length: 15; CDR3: CASSPGGVEVVEAFF; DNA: TGTGCCAGCAGTCCTGGGGGGGTAGAAGTGGTTGAAGCTTTCTTT
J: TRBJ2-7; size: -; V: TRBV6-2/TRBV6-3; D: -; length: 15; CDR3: CASSDRQASSYEQYF; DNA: TGTGCCAGCAGTGACCGACAGGCTAGCTCCTACGAGCAGTACTTC
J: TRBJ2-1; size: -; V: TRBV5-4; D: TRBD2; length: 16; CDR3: CASSLAGASGGNEQFF; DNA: TGTGCCAGCAGCTTGGCCGGGGCTAGCGGGGGCAATGAGCAGTTCTTC
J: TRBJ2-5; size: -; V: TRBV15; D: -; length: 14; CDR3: CATSIGILEETQYF; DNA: TGTGCCACCAGCATCGGGATTTTAGAAGAGACCCAGTACTTC
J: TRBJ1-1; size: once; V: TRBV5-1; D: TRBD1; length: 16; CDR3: CASSFWTGEANTEAFF; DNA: TGCGCCAGCAGCTTCTGGACAGGGGAGGCGAACACTGAAGCTTTCTTT
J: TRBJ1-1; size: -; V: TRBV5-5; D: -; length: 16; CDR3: CASSLVWQGGNTEAFF; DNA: TGTGCCAGCAGCTTGGTTTGGCAGGGCGGAAACACTGAAGCTTTCTTT
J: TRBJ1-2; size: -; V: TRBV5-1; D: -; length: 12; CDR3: CASSAGDYGYTF; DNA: TGCGCCAGCAGCGCGGGAGACTATGGCTACACCTTC
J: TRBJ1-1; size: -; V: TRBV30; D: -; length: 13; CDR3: CAWTGQGYTEAFF; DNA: TGTGCCTGGACAGGACAAGGGTACACTGAAGCTTTCTTT
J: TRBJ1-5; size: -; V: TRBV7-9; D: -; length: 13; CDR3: CASSLTDNQPQHF; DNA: TGTGCCAGCAGCTTAACAGACAATCAGCCCCAGCATTTT
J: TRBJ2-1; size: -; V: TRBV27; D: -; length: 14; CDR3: CASSNINLYNEQFF; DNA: TGTGCCAGCAGTAACATAAACCTCTACAATGAGCAGTTCTTC
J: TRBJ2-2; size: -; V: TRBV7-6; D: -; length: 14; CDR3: CASSLALATGELFF; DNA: TGTGCCAGCAGCTTAGCGCTGGCCACCGGGGAGCTGTTTTTT
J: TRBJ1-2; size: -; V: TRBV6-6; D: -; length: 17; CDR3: CASSPSHGTSTDYGYTF; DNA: TGTGCCAGCAGTCCTTCCCACGGGACATCAACGGACTATGGCTACACCTTC
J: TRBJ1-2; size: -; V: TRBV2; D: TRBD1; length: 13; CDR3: CASSGDRVGGYTF; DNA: TGTGCCAGCAGTGGAGACAGGGTTGGCGGCTACACCTTC
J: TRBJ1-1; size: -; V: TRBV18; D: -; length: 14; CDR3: CASSPGGARTEAFF; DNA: TGTGCCAGCTCACCAGGGGGGGCGCGCACTGAAGCTTTCTTT
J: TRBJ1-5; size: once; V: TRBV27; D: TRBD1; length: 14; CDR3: CASSIDREAVPQHF; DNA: TGTGCCAGCAGCATAGACAGGGAGGCCGTGCCCCAGCATTTT
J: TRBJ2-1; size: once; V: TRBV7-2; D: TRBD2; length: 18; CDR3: CASSLLSGGARTHNEQFF; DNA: TGTGCCAGCAGCTTATTGAGCGGGGGGGCTAGAACCCACAATGAGCAGTTCTTC
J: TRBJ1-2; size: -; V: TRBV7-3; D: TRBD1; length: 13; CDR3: CASSFGQGDGYTF; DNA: TGTGCCAGCAGCTTCGGACAGGGGGATGGCTACACCTTC
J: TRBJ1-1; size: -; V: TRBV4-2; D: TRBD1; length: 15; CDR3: CASSPDGQVNTEAFF; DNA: TGTGCCAGCAGCCCAGATGGACAGGTGAACACTGAAGCTTTCTTT